The present T cell receptor (beta chain) was sequenced within a study of a mutant IDH1 vaccine in newly diagnosed glioma. Germline CDR1 and CDR2: SGHVS and FQNEAQ. The CDR3 sequence is 15 residues long. V was shortened by 0 bases and J by 5 bases, with 13 bases between the two germline ends. This sample's time point: baseline, week 1 (first vaccination visit). As for treatment: pre-vaccination baseline after standard-of-care therapy. Repertoires were generated with immunoSEQ multiplex PCR, while TCRdb's copy carries only in-frame clones and drops some. Of under 65,000 clones in the sample, about 83% were seen once.

This clonotype was sampled from a woman aged 40 to 50 with glioma. The V gene is TRBV7-8, the J gene TRBJ1-1; no firm D call. Sample: PBMCs, taken from a glioma patient treated with radiotherapy, temozolomide or both. CDR3 nucleotide sequence: TGTGCCAGCAGCTTAGCGCACGGGGTTAGGACTGAAGCTTTCTTT. Translation gives CASSLAHGVRTEAFF.